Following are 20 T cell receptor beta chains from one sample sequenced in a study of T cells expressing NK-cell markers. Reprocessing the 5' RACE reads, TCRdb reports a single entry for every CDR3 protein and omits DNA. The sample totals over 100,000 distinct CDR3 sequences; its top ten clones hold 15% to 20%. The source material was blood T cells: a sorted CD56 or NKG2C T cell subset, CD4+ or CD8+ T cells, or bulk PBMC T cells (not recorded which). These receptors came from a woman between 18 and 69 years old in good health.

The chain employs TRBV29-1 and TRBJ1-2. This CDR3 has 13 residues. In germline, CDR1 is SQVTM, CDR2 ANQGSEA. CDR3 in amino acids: CSVEDAQKHGYTF.

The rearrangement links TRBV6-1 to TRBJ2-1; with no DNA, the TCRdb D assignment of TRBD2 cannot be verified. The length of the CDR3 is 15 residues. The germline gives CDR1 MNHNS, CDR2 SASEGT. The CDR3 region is CASSPSGSTYNEQFF.

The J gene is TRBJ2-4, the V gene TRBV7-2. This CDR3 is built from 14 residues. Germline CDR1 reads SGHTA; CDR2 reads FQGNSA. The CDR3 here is CASSLDTFENIQYF.

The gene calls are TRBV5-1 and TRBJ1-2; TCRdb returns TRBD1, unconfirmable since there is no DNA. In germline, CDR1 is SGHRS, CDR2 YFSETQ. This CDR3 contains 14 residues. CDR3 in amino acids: CASSGTGQGDGYTF.

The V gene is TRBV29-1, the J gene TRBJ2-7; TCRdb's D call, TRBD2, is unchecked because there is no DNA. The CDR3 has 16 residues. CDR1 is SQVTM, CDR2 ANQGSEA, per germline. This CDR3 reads CSVEVTGLAASYEQYF.

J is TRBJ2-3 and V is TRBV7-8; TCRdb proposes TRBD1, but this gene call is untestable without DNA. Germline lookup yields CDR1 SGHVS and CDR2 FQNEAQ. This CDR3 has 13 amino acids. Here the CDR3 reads CASSSPAADTQYF. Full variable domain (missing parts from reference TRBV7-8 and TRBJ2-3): GAGVSQSPRYKVAKRGQDVALRCDPISGHVSLFWYQQALGQGPEFLTYFQNEAQLDKSGLPSDRFFAERPEGSVSTLKIQRTQQEDSAVYLCASSSPAADTQYFGPGTRLTVL.

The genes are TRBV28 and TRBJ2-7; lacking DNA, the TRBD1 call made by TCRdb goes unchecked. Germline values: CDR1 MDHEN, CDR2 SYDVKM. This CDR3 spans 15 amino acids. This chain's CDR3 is CASSLYGGGPYEQYF.

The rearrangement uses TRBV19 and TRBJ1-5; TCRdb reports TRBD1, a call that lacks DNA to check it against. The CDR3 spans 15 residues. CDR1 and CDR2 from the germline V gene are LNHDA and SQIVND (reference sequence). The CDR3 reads CASSIAGLSNQPQHF.

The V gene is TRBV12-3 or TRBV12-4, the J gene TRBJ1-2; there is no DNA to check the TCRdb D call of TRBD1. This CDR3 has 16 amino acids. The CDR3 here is CASSPFGGAGVRGYTF.

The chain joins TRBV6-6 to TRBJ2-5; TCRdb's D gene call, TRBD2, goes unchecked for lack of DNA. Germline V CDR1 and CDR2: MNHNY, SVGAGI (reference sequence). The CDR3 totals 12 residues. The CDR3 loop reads CASAYREGDQYF.

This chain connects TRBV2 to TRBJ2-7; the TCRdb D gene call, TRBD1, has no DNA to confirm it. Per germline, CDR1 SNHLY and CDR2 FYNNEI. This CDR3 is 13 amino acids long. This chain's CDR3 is CASSLGQAHEQYF.

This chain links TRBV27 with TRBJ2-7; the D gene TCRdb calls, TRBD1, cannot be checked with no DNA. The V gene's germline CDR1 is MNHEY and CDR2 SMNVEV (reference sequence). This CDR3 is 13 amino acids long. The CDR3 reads CASSWDTGREQYF.

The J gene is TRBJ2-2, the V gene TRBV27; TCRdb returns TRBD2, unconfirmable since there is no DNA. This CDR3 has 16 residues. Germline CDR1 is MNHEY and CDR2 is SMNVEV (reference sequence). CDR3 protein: CASSLALAGGPGELFF.

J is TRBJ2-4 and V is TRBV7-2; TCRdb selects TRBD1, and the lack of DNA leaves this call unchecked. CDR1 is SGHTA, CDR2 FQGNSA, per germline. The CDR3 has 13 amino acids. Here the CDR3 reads CASSLGRGGIQYF.

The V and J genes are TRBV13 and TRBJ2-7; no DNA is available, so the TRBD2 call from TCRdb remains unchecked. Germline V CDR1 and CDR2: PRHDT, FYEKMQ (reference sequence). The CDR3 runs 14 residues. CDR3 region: CASSTVAGAYEQYF.

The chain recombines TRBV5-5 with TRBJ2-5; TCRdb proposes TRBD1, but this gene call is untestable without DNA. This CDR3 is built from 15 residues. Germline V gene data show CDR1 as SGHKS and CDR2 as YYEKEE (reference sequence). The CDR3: CASSSIPADQETQYF. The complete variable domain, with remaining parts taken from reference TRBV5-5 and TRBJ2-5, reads DAGVTQSPTHLIKTRGQQVTLRCSPISGHKSVSWYQQVLGQGPQFIFQYYEKEERGRGNFPDRFSARQFPNYSSELNVNALLLGDSALYLCASSSIPADQETQYFGPGTRLLVL.

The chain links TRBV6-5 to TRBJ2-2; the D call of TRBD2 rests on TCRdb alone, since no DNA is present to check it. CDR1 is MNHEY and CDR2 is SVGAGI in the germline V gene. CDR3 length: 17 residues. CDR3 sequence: CASSYGSVEFGTGELFF.

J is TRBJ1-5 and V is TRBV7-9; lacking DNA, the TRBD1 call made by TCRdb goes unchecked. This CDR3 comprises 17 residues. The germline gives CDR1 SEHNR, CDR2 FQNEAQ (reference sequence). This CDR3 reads CASSLAVAGGFNQPQHF.

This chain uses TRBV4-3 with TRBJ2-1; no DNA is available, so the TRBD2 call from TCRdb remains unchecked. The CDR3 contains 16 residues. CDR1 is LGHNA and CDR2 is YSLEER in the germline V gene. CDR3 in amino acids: CASSSQPSGEYNEQFF.

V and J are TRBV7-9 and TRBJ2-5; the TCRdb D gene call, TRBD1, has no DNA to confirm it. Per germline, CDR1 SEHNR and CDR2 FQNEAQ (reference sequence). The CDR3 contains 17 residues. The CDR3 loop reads CASSPTGGGRSGETQYF.